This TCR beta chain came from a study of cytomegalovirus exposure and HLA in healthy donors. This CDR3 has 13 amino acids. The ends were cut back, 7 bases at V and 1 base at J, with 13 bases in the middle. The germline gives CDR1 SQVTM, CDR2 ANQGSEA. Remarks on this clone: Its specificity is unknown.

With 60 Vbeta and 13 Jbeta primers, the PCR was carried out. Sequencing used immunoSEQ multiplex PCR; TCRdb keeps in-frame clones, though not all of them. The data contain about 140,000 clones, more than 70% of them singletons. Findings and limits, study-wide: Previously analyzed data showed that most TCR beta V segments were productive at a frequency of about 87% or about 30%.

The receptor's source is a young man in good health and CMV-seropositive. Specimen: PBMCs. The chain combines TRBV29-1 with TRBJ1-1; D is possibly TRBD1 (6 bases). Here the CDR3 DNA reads TGCAGCGCGAGATTGACAGGGAACACTGAAGCTTTCTTT. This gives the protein CSARLTGNTEAFF.